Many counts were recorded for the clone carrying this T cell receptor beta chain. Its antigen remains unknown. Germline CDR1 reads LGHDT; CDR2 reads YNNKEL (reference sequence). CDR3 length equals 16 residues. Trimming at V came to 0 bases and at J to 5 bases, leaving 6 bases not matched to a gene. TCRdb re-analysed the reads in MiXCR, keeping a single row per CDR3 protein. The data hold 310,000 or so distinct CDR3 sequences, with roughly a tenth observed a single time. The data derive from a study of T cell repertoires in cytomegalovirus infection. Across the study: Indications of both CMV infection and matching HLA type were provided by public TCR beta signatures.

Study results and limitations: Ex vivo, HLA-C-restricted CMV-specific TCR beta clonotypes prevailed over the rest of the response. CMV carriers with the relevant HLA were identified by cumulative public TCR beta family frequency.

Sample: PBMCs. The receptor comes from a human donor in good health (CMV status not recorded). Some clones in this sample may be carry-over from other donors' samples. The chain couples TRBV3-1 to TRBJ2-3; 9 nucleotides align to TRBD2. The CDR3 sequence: CASSQDKSGGRDTQYF. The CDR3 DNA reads TGTGCCAGCAGCCAAGATAAGAGCGGGGGGCGAGATACGCAGTATTTT.